This T cell receptor beta chain was identified during a study of early T cells in non-severe SARS-CoV-2 infection. Study background: Chains stayed unpaired after sequencing of bulk RNA from unsorted whole blood. Points from the study as a whole: In VDJdb matching, anti-spike CD8 responses were favored while private and CD4 specificities went missing.

Germline assignment: CDR1 DFQATT and CDR2 SNEGSKA (reference sequence). CDR3 size: 13 residues. V lost 8 bases and J lost 2; bases outside the gene matches: 7. Unique molecular identifier tags were affixed to discrete cDNA molecules. TCRdb re-derived calls from the 5' RACE reads in MiXCR, one entry per CDR3 protein. Among about 83,000 distinct CDR3 sequences listed, 10% were seen once. Concerning this clonotype itself: The antigen is undetermined.

The rearrangement joins TRBV20-1 to TRBJ2-3; 7 bases agree with TRBD2. This TCR was sampled from an adult who was a healthcare worker with PCR-confirmed SARS-CoV-2 infection or an uninfected control (not recorded which). The specimen was whole blood, collected at baseline. CDR3 loop: CSSGGEDTDTQYF. The CDR3 nucleotides are TGCAGTTCGGGGGGTGAGGACACAGATACGCAGTATTTT.